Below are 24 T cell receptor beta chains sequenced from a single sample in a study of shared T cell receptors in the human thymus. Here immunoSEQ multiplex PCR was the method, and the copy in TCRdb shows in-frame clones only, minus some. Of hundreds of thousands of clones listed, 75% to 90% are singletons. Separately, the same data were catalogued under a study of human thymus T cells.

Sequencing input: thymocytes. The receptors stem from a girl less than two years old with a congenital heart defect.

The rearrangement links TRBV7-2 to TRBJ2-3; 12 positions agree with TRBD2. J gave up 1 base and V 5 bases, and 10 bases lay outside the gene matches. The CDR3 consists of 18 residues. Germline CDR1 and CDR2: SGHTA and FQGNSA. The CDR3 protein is CASSTHPPSGGGTDTQYF. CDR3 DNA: TGTGCCAGCAGCACACACCCTCCTAGCGGGGGGGGCACAGATACGCAGTATTTT.

CDR3 DNA sequence: TGTGCCAGCAACGCGGCCGGGAGTCAGTACTTC. Its protein is CASNAAGSQYF. The V call is TRBV27, the J call TRBJ2-7, with D perhaps TRBD2 (6 bases). This CDR3 spans 11 amino acids. Germline V lookup: CDR1 MNHEY, CDR2 SMNVEV (reference sequence). The V and J ends lost 7 bases and 10 bases respectively, with 14 bases between them.

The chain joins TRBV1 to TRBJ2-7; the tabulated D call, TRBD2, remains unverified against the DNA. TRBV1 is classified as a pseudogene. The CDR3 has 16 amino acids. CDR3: CTSSQGSGLGVYEQYF. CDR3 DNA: TGCACCAGCAGCCAGGGGTCGGGACTAGGAGTCTACGAGCAGTACTTC.

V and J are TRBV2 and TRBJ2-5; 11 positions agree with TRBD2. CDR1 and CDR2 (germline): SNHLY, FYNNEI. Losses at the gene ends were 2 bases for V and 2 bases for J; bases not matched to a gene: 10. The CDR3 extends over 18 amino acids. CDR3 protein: CASSENPGLAGGQETQYF. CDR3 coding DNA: TGTGCCAGCAGTGAAAACCCCGGACTAGCGGGCGGACAAGAGACCCAGTACTTC.

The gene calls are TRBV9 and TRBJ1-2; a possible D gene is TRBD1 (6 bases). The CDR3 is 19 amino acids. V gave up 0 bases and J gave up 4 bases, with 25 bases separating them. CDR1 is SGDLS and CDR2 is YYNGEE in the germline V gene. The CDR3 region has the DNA TGTGCCAGCAGCGTAGGTGATCGGGGGGCGCGTGATGGCGGCTATGGCTACACCTTC. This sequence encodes CASSVGDRGARDGGYGYTF.

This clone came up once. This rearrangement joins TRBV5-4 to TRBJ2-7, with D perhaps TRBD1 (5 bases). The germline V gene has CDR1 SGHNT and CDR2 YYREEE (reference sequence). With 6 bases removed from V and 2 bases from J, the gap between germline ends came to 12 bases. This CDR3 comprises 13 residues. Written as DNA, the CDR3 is TGTGCCAGCACCCCAAGGGGCGCCTACGAGCAGTACTTC. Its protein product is CASTPRGAYEQYF. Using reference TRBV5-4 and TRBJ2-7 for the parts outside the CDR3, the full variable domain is ETGVTQSPTHLIKTRGQQVTLRCSSQSGHNTVSWYQQALGQGPQFIFQYYREEENGRGNFPPRFSGLQFPNYSSELNVNALELDDSALYLCASTPRGAYEQYFGPGTRLTVT.

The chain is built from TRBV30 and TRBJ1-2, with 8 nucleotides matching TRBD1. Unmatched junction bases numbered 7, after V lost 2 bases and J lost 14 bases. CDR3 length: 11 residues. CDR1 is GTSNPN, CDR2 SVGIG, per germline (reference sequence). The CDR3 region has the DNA TGTGCCTGGAGTACCCGGACAGGGAGGACCTTC. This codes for CAWSTRTGRTF.

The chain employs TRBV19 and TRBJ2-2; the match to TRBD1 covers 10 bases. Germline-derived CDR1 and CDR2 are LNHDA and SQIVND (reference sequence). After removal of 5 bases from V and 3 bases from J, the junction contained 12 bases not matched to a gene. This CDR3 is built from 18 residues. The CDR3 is CASSPRRQGALDTGELFF. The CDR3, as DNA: TGTGCCAGTAGTCCAAGGAGACAGGGGGCCTTGGACACCGGGGAGCTGTTTTTT.

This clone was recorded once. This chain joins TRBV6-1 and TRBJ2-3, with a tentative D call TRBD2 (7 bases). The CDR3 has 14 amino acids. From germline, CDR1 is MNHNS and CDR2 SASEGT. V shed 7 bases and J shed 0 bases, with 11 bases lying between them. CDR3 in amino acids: CASTRGASTDTQYF. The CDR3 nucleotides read TGTGCCAGCACCCGGGGGGCCAGCACAGATACGCAGTATTTT.

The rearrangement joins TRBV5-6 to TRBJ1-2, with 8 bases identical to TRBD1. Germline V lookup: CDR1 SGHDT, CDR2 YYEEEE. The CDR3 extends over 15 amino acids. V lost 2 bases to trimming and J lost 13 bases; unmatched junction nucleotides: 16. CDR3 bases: TGTGCCAGCAGCTTCCCCTACGGACAGGGCGCGGTGGGCACCTTC. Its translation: CASSFPYGQGAVGTF.

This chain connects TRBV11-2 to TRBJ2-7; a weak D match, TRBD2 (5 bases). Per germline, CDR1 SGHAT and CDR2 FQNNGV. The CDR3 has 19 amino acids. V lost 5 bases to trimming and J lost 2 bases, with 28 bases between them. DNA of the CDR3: TGTGCCAGCAGCCTCCCCCCCCCAGAGGGCAGCATCCGGGCCTACGAGCAGTACTTC. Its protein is CASSLPPPEGSIRAYEQYF.

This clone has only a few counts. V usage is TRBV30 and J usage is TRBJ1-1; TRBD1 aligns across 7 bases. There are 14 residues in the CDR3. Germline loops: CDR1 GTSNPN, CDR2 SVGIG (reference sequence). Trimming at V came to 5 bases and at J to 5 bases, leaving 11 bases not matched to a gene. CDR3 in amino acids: CAWQTGVPWTEAFF. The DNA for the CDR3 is TGTGCCTGGCAAACAGGGGTCCCTTGGACTGAAGCTTTCTTT.

The CDR3 region is CASSFHSDRGRGYTF. CDR3 nucleotide sequence: TGTGCCAGCAGTTTCCACTCGGACAGGGGCCGCGGCTACACCTTC. The V and J genes are TRBV28 and TRBJ1-2; 9 bases line up with TRBD1. CDR3 size: 15 residues. The germline CDR1 and CDR2 sequences are MDHEN and SYDVKM. Germline trimming cut 3 bases from V and 8 bases from J; bases unmatched to any gene: 10.

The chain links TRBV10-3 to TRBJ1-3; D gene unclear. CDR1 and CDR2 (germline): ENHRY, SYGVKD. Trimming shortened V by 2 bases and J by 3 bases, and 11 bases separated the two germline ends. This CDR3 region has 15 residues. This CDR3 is CAISEDRHRGNTIYF. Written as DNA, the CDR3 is TGTGCCATCAGTGAGGACCGACACCGTGGAAACACCATATATTTT.

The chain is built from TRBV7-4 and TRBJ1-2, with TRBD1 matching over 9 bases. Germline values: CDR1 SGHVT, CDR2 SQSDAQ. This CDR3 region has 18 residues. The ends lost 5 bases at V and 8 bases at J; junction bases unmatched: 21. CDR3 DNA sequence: TGTGCCAGCAGCCCTCCAGGACAGGGGAAAAGGAGGGGAAGGGGCTACACCTTC. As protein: CASSPPGQGKRRGRGYTF.

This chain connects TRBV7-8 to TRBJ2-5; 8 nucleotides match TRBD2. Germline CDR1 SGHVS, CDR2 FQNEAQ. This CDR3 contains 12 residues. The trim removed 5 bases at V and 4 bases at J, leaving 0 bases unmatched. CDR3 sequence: CASSRGGETQYF. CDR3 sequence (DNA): TGTGCCAGCAGCCGGGGGGGAGAGACCCAGTACTTC.

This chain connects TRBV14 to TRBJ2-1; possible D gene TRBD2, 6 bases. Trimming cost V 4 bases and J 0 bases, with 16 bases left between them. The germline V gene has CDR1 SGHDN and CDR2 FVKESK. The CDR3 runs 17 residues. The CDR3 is CASSPPSAKSSYNEQFF. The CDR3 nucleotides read TGTGCCAGCAGCCCGCCTAGCGCGAAAAGCTCCTACAATGAGCAGTTCTTC. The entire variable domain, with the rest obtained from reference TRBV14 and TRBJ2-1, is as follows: EAGVTQFPSHSVIEKGQTVTLRCDPISGHDNLYWYRRVMGKEIKFLLHFVKESKQDESGMPNNRFLAERTGGTYSTLKVQPAELEDSGVYFCASSPPSAKSSYNEQFFGPGTRLTVL.

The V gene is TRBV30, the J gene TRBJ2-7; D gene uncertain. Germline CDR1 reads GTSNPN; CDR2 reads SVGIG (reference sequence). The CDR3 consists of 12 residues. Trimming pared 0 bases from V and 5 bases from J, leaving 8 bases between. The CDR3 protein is CAWSVFIHEQYF. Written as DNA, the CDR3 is TGTGCCTGGAGTGTATTTATCCACGAGCAGTACTTC.

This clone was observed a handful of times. In nucleotides, the CDR3 is TGTGCCAGCAGCTTCAGGGCTGGGGAGACCCAGTACTTC. Amino acids: CASSFRAGETQYF. The chain recombines TRBV7-9 with TRBJ2-5, with TRBD1 as a possible D gene (5 bases). CDR1 is SEHNR and CDR2 is FQNEAQ in the germline V gene (reference sequence). V lost 3 bases and J 5 bases, leaving 10 bases between the germline ends. This CDR3 is 13 amino acids long.

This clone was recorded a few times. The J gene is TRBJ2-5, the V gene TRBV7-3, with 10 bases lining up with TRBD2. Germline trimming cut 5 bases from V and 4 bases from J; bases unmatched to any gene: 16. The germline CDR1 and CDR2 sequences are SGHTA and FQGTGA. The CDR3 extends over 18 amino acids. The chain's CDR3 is CASSPGERGGLGGETQYF. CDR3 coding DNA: TGTGCCAGCAGCCCCGGCGAGCGGGGGGGCCTAGGGGGAGAGACCCAGTACTTC.

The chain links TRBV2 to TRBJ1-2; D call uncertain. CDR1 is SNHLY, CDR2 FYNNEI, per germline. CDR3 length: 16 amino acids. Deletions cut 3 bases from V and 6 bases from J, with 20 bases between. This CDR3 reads CASSDGLGRGANGYTF. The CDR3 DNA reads TGTGCCAGCAGTGATGGGTTAGGACGGGGAGCGAATGGCTACACCTTC.

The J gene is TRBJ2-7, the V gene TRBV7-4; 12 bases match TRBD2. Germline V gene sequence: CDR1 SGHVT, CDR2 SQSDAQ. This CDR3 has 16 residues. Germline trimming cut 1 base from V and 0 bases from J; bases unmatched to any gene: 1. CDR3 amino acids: CASSLGLAGDSYEQYF. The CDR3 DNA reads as TGTGCCAGCAGCTTAGGACTAGCGGGGGACTCCTACGAGCAGTACTTC.

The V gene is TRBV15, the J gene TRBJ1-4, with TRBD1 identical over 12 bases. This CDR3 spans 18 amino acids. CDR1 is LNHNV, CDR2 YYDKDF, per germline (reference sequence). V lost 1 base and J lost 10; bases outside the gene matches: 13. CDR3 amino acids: CATSRGPPGQGALGKLFF. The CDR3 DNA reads TGTGCCACCAGCAGAGGCCCACCGGGACAGGGGGCGTTGGGAAAACTGTTTTTT.

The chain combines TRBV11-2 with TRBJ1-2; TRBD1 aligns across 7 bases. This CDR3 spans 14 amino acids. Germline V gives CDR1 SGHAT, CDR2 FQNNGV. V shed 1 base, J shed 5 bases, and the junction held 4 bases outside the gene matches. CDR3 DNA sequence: TGTGCCAGCAGCTTAGGAGGGGGCTTTTATGGCTACACCTTC. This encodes CASSLGGGFYGYTF. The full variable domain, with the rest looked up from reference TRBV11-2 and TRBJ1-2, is EAGVAQSPRYKIIEKRQSVAFWCNPISGHATLYWYQQILGQGPKLLIQFQNNGVVDDSQLPKDRFSAERLKGVDSTLKIQPAKLEDSAVYLCASSLGGGFYGYTFGSGTRLTVV.